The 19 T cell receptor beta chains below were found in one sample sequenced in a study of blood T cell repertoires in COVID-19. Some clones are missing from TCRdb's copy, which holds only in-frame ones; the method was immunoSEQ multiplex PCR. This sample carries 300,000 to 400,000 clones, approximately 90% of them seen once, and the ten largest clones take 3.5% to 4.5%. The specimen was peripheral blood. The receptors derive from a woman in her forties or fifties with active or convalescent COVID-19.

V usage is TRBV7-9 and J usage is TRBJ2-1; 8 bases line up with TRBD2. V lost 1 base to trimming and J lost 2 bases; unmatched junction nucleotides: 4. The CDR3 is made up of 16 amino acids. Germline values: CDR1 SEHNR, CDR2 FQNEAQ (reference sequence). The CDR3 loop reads CASSLVSGTTYNEQFF. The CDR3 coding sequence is TGTGCCAGCAGCTTAGTTAGCGGGACCACCTACAATGAGCAGTTCTTC.

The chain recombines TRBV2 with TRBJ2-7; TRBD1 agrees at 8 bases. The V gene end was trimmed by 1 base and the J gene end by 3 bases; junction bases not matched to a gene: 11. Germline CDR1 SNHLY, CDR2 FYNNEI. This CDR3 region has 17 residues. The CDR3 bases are TGTGCCAGCAGTGAAGGTGCCGGGACAGGTCCCCTCTACGAGCAGTACTTC. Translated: CASSEGAGTGPLYEQYF.

CDR3 protein: CASSPLGQNYGYTF. Written as DNA, the CDR3 is TGTGCCAGCAGCCCATTGGGGCAGAACTATGGCTACACCTTC. The rearrangement links TRBV9 to TRBJ1-2, with TRBD1 as a possible D gene (5 bases). This CDR3 is 14 amino acids long. V dropped 4 bases and J dropped 2 bases, with 12 bases sitting between them. CDR1 and CDR2 (germline): SGDLS, YYNGEE.

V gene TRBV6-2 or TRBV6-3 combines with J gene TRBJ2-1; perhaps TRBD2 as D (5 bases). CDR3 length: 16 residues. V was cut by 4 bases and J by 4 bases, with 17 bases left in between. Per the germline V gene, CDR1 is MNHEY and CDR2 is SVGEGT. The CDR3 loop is CASSSPRGQAYNEQFF. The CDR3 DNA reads TGTGCCAGCAGTTCCCCACGAGGGCAGGCTTACAATGAGCAGTTCTTC.

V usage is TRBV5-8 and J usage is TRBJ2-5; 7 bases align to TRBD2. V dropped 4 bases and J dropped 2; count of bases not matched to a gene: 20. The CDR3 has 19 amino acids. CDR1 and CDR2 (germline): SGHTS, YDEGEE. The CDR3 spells CASSPSGLVLDLRQETQYF. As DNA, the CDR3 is TGTGCCAGCAGCCCATCAGGACTAGTATTGGATCTACGTCAAGAGACCCAGTACTTC.

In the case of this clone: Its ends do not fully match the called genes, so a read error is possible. The CDR3 here is CASTEPGLKPQHF. The CDR3, as DNA: TGTGCCAGCACTGAACCGGGACTTAAGCCCCAGCATTTT. The chain uses TRBV6-1 and TRBJ1-5; tentative D call: TRBD1 (5 bases). The CDR3 is 13 amino acids. Germline V gives CDR1 MNHNS, CDR2 SASEGT.

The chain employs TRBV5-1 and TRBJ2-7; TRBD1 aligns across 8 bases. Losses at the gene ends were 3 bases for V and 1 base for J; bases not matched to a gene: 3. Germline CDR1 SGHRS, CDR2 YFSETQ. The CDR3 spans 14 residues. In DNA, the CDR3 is TGCGCCAGCAGCTCTCGGACAGGGTCCTACGAGCAGTACTTC. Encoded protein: CASSSRTGSYEQYF.

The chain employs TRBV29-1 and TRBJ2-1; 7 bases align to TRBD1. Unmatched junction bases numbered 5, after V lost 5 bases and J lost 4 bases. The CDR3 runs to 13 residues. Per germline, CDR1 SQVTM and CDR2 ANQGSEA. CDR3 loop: CSVQGQLYNEQFF. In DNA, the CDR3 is TGCAGCGTTCAGGGACAGTTGTACAATGAGCAGTTCTTC.

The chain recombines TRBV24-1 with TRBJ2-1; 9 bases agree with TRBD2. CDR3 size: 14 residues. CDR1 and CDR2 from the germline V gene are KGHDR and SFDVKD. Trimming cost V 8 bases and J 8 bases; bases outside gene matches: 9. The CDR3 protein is CATMASGTKYEQFF. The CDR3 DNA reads TGTGCCACCATGGCTAGCGGGACGAAGTATGAGCAGTTCTTC.

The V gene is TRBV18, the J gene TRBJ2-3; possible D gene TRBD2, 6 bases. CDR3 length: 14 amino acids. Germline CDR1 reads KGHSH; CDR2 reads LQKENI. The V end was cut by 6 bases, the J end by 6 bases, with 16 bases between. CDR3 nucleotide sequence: TGTGCCAGCTCTCGCACCCCTCTAGCGGATACGCAGTATTTT. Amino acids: CASSRTPLADTQYF.

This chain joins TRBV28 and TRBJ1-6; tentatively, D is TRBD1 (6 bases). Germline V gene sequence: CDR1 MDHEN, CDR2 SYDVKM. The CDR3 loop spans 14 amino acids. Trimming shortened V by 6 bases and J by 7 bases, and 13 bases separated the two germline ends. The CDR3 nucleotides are TGTGCCAGCAGCTTACAGGGTTCGAATTCACCCCTCCACTTT. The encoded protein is CASSLQGSNSPLHF. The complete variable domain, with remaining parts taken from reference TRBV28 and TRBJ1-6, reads DVKVTQSSRYLVKRTGEKVFLECVQDMDHENMFWYRQDPGLGLRLIYFSYDVKMKEKGDIPEGYSVSREKKERFSLILESASTNQTSMYLCASSLQGSNSPLHFGNGTRLTVT.

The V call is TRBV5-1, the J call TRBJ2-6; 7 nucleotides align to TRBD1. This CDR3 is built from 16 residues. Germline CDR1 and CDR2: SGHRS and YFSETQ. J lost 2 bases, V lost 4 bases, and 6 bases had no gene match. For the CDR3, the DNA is TGCGCCAGCAGCCAGGGTACAGGGGCTGGGGCCAACGTCCTGACTTTC. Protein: CASSQGTGAGANVLTF. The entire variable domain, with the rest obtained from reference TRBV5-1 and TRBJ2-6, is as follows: KAGVTQTPRYLIKTRGQQVTLSCSPISGHRSVSWYQQTPGQGLQFLFEYFSETQRNKGNFPGRFSGRQFSNSRSEMNVSTLELGDSALYLCASSQGTGAGANVLTFGAGSRLTVL.

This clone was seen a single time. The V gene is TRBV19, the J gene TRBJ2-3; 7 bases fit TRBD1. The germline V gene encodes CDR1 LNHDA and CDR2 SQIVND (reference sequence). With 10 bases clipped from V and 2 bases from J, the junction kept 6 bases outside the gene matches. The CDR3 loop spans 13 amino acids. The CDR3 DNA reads TGTGCCACCAGGGACAGCCCCACAGATACGCAGTATTTT. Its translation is CATRDSPTDTQYF.

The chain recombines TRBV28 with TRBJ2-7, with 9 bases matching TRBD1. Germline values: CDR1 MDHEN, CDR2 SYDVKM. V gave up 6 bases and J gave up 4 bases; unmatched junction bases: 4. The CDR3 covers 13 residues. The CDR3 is CASRRQGEYEQYF. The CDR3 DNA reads TGTGCCAGCAGGAGACAGGGGGAGTACGAGCAGTACTTC.

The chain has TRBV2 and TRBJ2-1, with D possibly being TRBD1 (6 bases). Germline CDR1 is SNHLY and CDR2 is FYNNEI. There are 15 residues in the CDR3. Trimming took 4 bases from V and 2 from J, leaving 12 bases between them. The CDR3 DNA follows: TGTGCCAGCAGTGTTGAACAGGGTACCTACAATGAGCAGTTCTTC. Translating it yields CASSVEQGTYNEQFF.

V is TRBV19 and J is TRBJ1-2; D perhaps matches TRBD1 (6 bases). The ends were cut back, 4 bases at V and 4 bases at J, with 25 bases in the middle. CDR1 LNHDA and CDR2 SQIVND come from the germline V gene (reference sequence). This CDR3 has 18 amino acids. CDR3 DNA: TGTGCCAGTAGTACCGGGACACCTGAGCGCGTCATAATCTATGGCTACACCTTC. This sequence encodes CASSTGTPERVIIYGYTF.

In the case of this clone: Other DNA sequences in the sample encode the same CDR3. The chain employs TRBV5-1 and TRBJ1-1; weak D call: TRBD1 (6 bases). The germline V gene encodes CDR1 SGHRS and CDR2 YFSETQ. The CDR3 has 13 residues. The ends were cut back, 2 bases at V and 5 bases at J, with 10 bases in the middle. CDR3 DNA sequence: TGCGCCAGCAGCTTCCTACAGGGAACTGAAGCTTTCTTT. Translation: CASSFLQGTEAFF. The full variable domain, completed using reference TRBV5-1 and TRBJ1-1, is KAGVTQTPRYLIKTRGQQVTLSCSPISGHRSVSWYQQTPGQGLQFLFEYFSETQRNKGNFPGRFSGRQFSNSRSEMNVSTLELGDSALYLCASSFLQGTEAFFGQGTRLTVV.

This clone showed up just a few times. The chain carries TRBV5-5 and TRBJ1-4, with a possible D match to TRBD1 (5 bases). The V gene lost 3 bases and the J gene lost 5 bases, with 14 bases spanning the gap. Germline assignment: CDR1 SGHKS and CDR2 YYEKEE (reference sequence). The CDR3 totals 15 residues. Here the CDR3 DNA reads TGTGCCAGCAGCTCAACTGTGGGGCCCAATGAAAAACTGTTTTTT. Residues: CASSSTVGPNEKLFF.

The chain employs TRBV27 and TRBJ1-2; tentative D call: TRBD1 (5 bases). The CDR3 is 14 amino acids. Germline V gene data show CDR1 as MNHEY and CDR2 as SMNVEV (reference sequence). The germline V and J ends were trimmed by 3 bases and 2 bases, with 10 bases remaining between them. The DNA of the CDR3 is TGTGCCAGCAGTTTGGAGGGGCCGAACTATGGCTACACCTTC. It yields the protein CASSLEGPNYGYTF.